The source of this TCR beta chain is a study of control samples from healthy donors and cancer patients. This CDR3 has 15 residues. Germline-derived CDR1 and CDR2 are MNHEY and SVGAGI. V lost 5 bases and J lost 6; bases outside the gene matches: 8. Repertoires were generated with immunoSEQ multiplex PCR, while TCRdb's copy carries only in-frame clones and drops some. The data show about 96,000 clones, 85% to 95% seen once. Sequenced sample: blood. The chain combines TRBV6-5 with TRBJ2-1, with TRBD1 identical over 9 bases. The sequence came from a young man in good health. This CDR3 is CASSKPGQGLNEQFF. CDR3 bases: TGTGCCAGCAGTAAGCCGGGACAGGGACTCAATGAGCAGTTCTTC.